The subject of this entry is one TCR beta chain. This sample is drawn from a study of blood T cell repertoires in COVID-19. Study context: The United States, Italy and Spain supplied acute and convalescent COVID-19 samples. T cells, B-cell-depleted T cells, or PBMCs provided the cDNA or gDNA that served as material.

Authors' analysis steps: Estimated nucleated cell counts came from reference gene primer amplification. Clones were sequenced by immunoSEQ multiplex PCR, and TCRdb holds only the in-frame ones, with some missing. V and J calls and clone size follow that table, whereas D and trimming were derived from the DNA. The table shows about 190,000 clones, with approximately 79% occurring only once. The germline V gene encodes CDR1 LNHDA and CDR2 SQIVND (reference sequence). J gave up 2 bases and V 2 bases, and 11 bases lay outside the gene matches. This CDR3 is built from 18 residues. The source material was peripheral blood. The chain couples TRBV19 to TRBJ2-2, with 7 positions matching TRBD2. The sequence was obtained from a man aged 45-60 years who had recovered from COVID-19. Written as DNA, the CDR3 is TGTGCCAGTAGTATACTTAGGCTAGCGGATGCTAACACCGGGGAGCTGTTTTTT. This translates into CASSILRLADANTGELFF.